A single sample gave rise to the 23 T cell receptor beta chains below, sequenced in a study of identical twins. MiXCR, applied by TCRdb to the 5' RACE reads, yields one record per CDR3 protein. This sample yields 300,000 to 350,000 distinct CDR3 sequences, of which around an eighth are seen a single time; just over 7% belongs to the top ten. The sample was also linked to a second study, of yellow fever vaccine responses in identical twins.

What was sequenced was CD8+ T cells sorted from blood. All receptors derive from a woman between 18 and 29 years old in good health.

This clonotype was recorded a few times. The chain is built from TRBV7-6 and TRBJ2-1, with unresolved D. Trimming took off 5 bases at V and 3 bases at J, with 11 bases between the two ends. Germline V CDR1 and CDR2: SGHVS, FNYEAQ. This CDR3 contains 14 residues. CDR3 in amino acids: CASSPLLGYNEQFF. Here the CDR3 DNA reads TGTGCCAGCAGCCCCCTATTAGGCTACAATGAGCAGTTCTTC. The entire variable domain, with the rest obtained from reference TRBV7-6 and TRBJ2-1, is as follows: GAGVSQSPRYKVTKRGQDVALRCDPISGHVSLYWYRQALGQGPEFLTYFNYEAQQDKSGLPNDRFSAERPEGSISTLTIQRTEQRDSAMYRCASSPLLGYNEQFFGPGTRLTVL.

The DNA for the CDR3 is TGTGCCAGCAGCTTGCTCAGGGAGGGGACAGATACGCAGTATTTT. It encodes CASSLLREGTDTQYF. The gene calls are TRBV11-2 and TRBJ2-3; 7 nucleotides agree with TRBD2. With V trimmed by 3 bases and J by 3 bases, 6 bases remained unmatched. The CDR3 extends over 15 amino acids. CDR1 and CDR2 (germline): SGHAT, FQNNGV.

The V call is TRBV5-1, the J call TRBJ1-1; D unresolved. The germline V gene has CDR1 SGHRS and CDR2 YFSETQ. Trimming shortened V by 1 base and J by 3 bases, and 10 bases separated the two germline ends. This CDR3 is 14 amino acids long. CDR3 loop: CASSLRTVDTEAFF. In DNA, the CDR3 is TGCGCCAGCAGCTTGAGGACGGTTGACACTGAAGCTTTCTTT.

This chain joins TRBV4-1 and TRBJ2-2, with D maybe TRBD1 (6 bases). Germline V gene lookup returns CDR1 MGHRA and CDR2 YSYEKL. CDR3 length: 14 amino acids. V was pared by 1 base and J by 6 bases, with 9 bases between. In DNA, the CDR3 is TGCGCCAGCAGCCAAGCAGCAGGGGCCGGGGAGCTGTTTTTT. It encodes CASSQAAGAGELFF.

This clonotype was seen a handful of times. The genes are TRBV5-1 and TRBJ2-7; D is tentatively TRBD1 or TRBD2 (5 bases each). Trimming took 6 bases from V and 1 from J, leaving 11 bases between them. Germline assignment: CDR1 SGHRS and CDR2 YFSETQ. The CDR3 is made up of 13 amino acids. This CDR3 is CASTGRNSYEQYV. The DNA for the CDR3 is TGCGCCAGCACGGGACGGAATTCCTACGAGCAGTACGTC.

The chain carries TRBV28 and TRBJ2-7; 9 positions agree with TRBD2. V was clipped by 2 bases and J by 1 base; unmatched bases: 9. The germline gives CDR1 MDHEN, CDR2 SYDVKM. The length of the CDR3 is 17 residues. CDR3: CASSLPTTSGSSYEQYF. The CDR3 nucleotides are TGTGCCAGCAGTTTACCTACCACTAGCGGGTCTTCCTACGAGCAGTACTTC.

This clonotype appeared a few times. The rearrangement joins TRBV6-1 to TRBJ2-2; a possible D gene is TRBD1 (6 bases). Trimming took 11 bases from V and 5 from J, leaving 18 bases between them. CDR3 length equals 14 residues. CDR1 and CDR2 (germline): MNHNS, SASEGT. DNA of the CDR3: TGTGCCGGAAGGGGCGGAAGGGGGACCGGGGAGCTGTTTTTT. This sequence encodes CAGRGGRGTGELFF.

This chain joins TRBV15 and TRBJ2-7; D is possibly TRBD1 or TRBD2 (9 bases each). The germline V gene encodes CDR1 LNHNV and CDR2 YYDKDF (reference sequence). The CDR3 runs 18 residues. With 1 base removed from V and 3 bases from J, the gap between germline ends came to 22 bases. The CDR3 sequence: CATSRGQGGLAGIYEQYF. CDR3 DNA: TGTGCCACCAGCAGAGGACAGGGGGGGCTAGCGGGGATCTACGAGCAGTACTTC.

The chain combines TRBV2 with TRBJ1-6, with 7 nucleotides matching TRBD1. Per germline, CDR1 SNHLY and CDR2 FYNNEI. The CDR3 is made up of 17 amino acids. With 1 base clipped from V and 7 bases from J, the junction kept 10 bases outside the gene matches. Written as DNA, the CDR3 is TGTGCCAGCAGTGAAGGGGGACAGCCACTACAAAATTCACCCCTCCACTTT. Translation gives CASSEGGQPLQNSPLHF.

This clonotype was observed once. The chain combines TRBV19 with TRBJ2-1; 11 nucleotides align to TRBD2. Trimming took 4 bases from V and 5 from J; bases not matched to a gene: 16. CDR3 size: 19 residues. The germline V gene encodes CDR1 LNHDA and CDR2 SQIVND (reference sequence). The CDR3 region is CASSTTLATSGSFNNEQFF. The CDR3 DNA reads as TGTGCCAGTAGTACCACCTTGGCAACTAGCGGGAGTTTCAACAATGAGCAGTTCTTC.

This clonotype turned up a few times. J is TRBJ2-7 and V is TRBV27; 7 bases map to TRBD2. The CDR3 is 12 amino acids. Unmatched junction bases numbered 1, after V lost 6 bases and J lost 2 bases. Germline V CDR1 and CDR2: MNHEY, SMNVEV (reference sequence). In nucleotides, the CDR3 is TGTGCCAGCAGAGGACTAGCCTACGAGCAGTACGTC. Translated: CASRGLAYEQYV.

In this sample, this clonotype turned up a few times. The chain has TRBV29-1 and TRBJ2-5; 9 positions match TRBD2. The length of the CDR3 is 13 residues. Per germline, CDR1 SQVTM and CDR2 ANQGSEA. The ends lost 5 bases at V and 5 bases at J; junction bases unmatched: 6. The CDR3 spells CSVLVAGVETQYF. In nucleotides, the CDR3 is TGCAGCGTTTTAGTAGCGGGAGTGGAGACCCAGTACTTC.

The chain has TRBV20-1 and TRBJ1-5, with D perhaps matching TRBD1 (6 bases). V dropped 3 bases and J dropped 0 bases, with 12 bases sitting between them. CDR3 length: 15 residues. Germline values: CDR1 DFQATT, CDR2 SNEGSKA (reference sequence). The CDR3 is CSASEGVSSNQPQHF. The CDR3, as DNA: TGCAGTGCTAGTGAGGGGGTCTCTAGCAATCAGCCCCAGCATTTT.

This clonotype came up many times. The chain combines TRBV4-1 with TRBJ2-1; TRBD1 matches at 7 bases. The J segment lost 8 bases and the V segment lost 4 bases, leaving 5 bases of the junction unmatched. This CDR3 is built from 13 residues. Germline CDR1 reads MGHRA; CDR2 reads YSYEKL. CDR3 nucleotide sequence: TGCGCCAGCAGCCGAACAGGGGTCGATGAGCAGTTCTTC. This sequence encodes CASSRTGVDEQFF.

V usage is TRBV4-1 and J usage is TRBJ2-2, with D perhaps TRBD2 (6 bases). The germline gives CDR1 MGHRA, CDR2 YSYEKL. With 0 bases removed from V and 7 bases from J, the gap between germline ends came to 12 bases. The CDR3 covers 15 residues. The CDR3, as DNA: TGCGCCAGCAGCCAAGATCGCTGGGGGGACGGGGAGCTGTTTTTT. Translating it yields CASSQDRWGDGELFF.

The chain is built from TRBV7-9 and TRBJ2-1; 8 bases agree with TRBD2. The CDR3 is 15 amino acids. Trimming cost V 3 bases and J 5 bases; bases outside gene matches: 6. Germline V gene data show CDR1 as SEHNR and CDR2 as FQNEAQ (reference sequence). The CDR3: CASSFTGGRDNEQFF. CDR3 in DNA: TGTGCCAGCAGCTTCACGGGAGGGCGGGACAATGAGCAGTTCTTC.

This clonotype was counted only a few times. The rearrangement links TRBV5-1 to TRBJ2-5; 11 bases map to TRBD2. Germline assignment: CDR1 SGHRS and CDR2 YFSETQ. J gave up 4 bases and V 5 bases, and 7 bases lay outside the gene matches. The CDR3 is 15 amino acids. CDR3 protein: CASRTLAGGGETQYF. The CDR3 coding sequence is TGCGCCAGCAGAACCCTAGCGGGGGGAGGAGAGACCCAGTACTTC.

This clonotype has only a few counts. The V gene is TRBV20-1, the J gene TRBJ2-3; the match to TRBD1 covers 9 bases. The CDR3 is made up of 15 amino acids. Germline CDR1 and CDR2: DFQATT and SNEGSKA (reference sequence). V shed 1 base and J 3 bases; nucleotides not matched to a gene: 5. CDR3 amino acids: CSARGWDRATDTQYF. In DNA, the CDR3 is TGCAGTGCTAGAGGTTGGGACAGGGCGACAGATACGCAGTATTTT.

There are a few counts of this clonotype. V gene TRBV6-4 combines with J gene TRBJ1-1; 11 nucleotides agree with TRBD1. In germline, CDR1 is MRHNA, CDR2 SNTAGT. The CDR3 runs to 14 residues. Trimming took 5 bases from V and 4 from J; bases not matched to a gene: 3. This chain's CDR3 is CASSRDRGTTEAFF. The CDR3 region has the DNA TGTGCCAGCAGTCGGGACAGGGGGACCACTGAAGCTTTCTTT.

This clonotype was counted a few times. The gene calls are TRBV6-5 and TRBJ2-3, with D possibly being TRBD1 or TRBD2 (5 bases each). V dropped 10 bases and J dropped 6 bases, with 11 bases sitting between them. CDR1 MNHEY and CDR2 SVGAGI come from the germline V gene. The length of the CDR3 is 11 residues. The CDR3 coding sequence is TGTGCCACAAACTGGGGGGATACGCAGTATTTT. This gives the protein CATNWGDTQYF.

This clonotype was seen only a few times. V and J are TRBV2 and TRBJ2-3, with 7 bases matching TRBD1. V was clipped by 4 bases and J by 3 bases; unmatched bases: 4. The CDR3 totals 14 residues. CDR1 is SNHLY and CDR2 is FYNNEI in the germline V gene. This CDR3 reads CASSAEQGTDTQYF. The CDR3 nucleotides are TGTGCCAGCAGTGCGGAACAGGGGACAGATACGCAGTATTTT.

This clonotype was seen a few times. This chain connects TRBV10-3 to TRBJ2-1, with D possibly TRBD2 on 5 matching bases. CDR3 size: 15 residues. V was cut by 4 bases and J by 4 bases, with 14 bases left in between. CDR1 is ENHRY and CDR2 is SYGVKD in the germline V gene. Written as DNA, the CDR3 is TGTGCCATCAGTGGTTCAGGCGAGGGTTACAATGAGCAGTTCTTC. It specifies CAISGSGEGYNEQFF.

In its sample, this clonotype was seen many times. The chain combines TRBV29-1 with TRBJ1-1; D is unresolved. The germline CDR1 and CDR2 sequences are SQVTM and ANQGSEA. The CDR3 is 14 residues long. Trimming pared 5 bases from V and 2 bases from J, leaving 15 bases between. The CDR3 DNA sequence: TGCAGCGTTCCCCACTCGTTGGATAACACTGAAGCTTTCTTT. As protein: CSVPHSLDNTEAFF.